Listed below are T cell receptor beta chains from one sample, sequenced in a study of cytomegalovirus exposure and HLA in healthy donors. The protocol was immunoSEQ multiplex PCR, while the TCRdb copy is restricted to in-frame clones and leaves out a portion. The table lists 150,000 or so clones, around 73% of them singletons, with 1.5% to 2% in the top ten. Sequencing input: PBMCs. The receptor source for this set is a woman younger than 35 in good health and CMV-seronegative. Both conserved end residues are part of each CDR3.

CDR3 length	V gene	CDR3 protein
14	TRBV4-1	CASSPRQSSYEQYF
13	TRBV6-5	CASSWDRGSPLHF
15	TRBV10-3	CAISRLATSQETQYF
16	TRBV28	CASSSGGWGTNEKLFF
15	TRBV7-2	CASSLLAGGRNEQFF
14	TRBV5-1	CASSFTGDRSPLHF
14	TRBV5-1	CASSFTGIGQPQHF
19	TRBV7-9	CASSLDPGLAGLLTYEQYF
15	TRBV2	CASSEHRGLVGELFF
10	TRBV20-1	CSAVRGTQYF
16	TRBV7-2	CASSRTSGGQADTQYF
16	TRBV6-5	CASSYRGGSTGNEQFF
13	TRBV19	CATQASGAYEQYF
13	TRBV7-2	CASRRYSYNGQFF
12	TRBV7-9	CASSTLISRQFF
18	TRBV30	CASFQGQCPYVGSYTQYF
15	TRBV28	CASSGSGAMNTEAFF
14	TRBV29-1	CSVPGPRAYNEQFF
15	TRBV13	CASSLGAGDYDGYTF
16	TRBV4-1	CASSLETGSGANVLTF
13	TRBV7-8	CASSLVQGDPQHF
13	TRBV5-1	CASSQTLNYGYTF
14	TRBV27	CASSQGVYTGELFF
16	TRBV5-1	CASRETSGGAHNEQFF
17	TRBV2	CASSWGQGPSRSDTQYF
16	TRBV5-6	CASTLGGSSYNSPLHF
17	TRBV21-1	CASGDYSEDSSGNTIYF
10	TRBV29-1	CSVDSNEQFF
15	TRBV11-2	CASSFSTGPATEAFF
13	TRBV28	CASSPGGNQPQHF
15	TRBV4-2	CASSLYGDRNYGYTF
15	TRBV6-5	CASSETGLSQGTQYF
20	TRBV5-1	CASRSSSWTSGLQSTDTQYF
14	TRBV7-9	CASSWDMSSYEQYF
14	TRBV7-8	CASSVQGGVRELFF
15	TRBV15	CATSRAGQGRSPLHF
15	TRBV7-8	CASSPRGTSNQPQHF
15	TRBV4-1	CASSQGLGANYGYTF
13	TRBV18	CASSPSFTETQYF
15	TRBV9	CASSLQGDTYNEQFF
13	TRBV29-1	CSVEAHGTGGYTF
15	TRBV4-1	CASSQSMTSGNEQFF
13	TRBV6-1	CASRAGAGNTIYF
19	TRBV18	CASSPLSGTGVNSNTEAFF
14	TRBV2	CASSERGPNQPQHF
18	TRBV15	CATSRYPSPPSSGNTIYF
16	TRBV7-2	CASSFSSGSNTDTQYF
16	TRBV19	CASSALSDSRKEELFF
17	TRBV19	CASSTRTGADMNTEAFF
13	TRBV30	CACNRGSNQPQHF